This TCR beta chain originates from a study of patients and donors after allogeneic stem cell transplantation. Germline CDR1 and CDR2: DFQATT and SNEGSKA (reference sequence). The CDR3 totals 14 residues. The V segment lost 3 bases and the J segment 0 bases; nucleotides outside the gene matches: 1. MiXCR was run by TCRdb on the RT-PCR reads, yielding one entry per CDR3 protein. Of 90,000 to 120,000 distinct CDR3 sequences in the sample, 35% were seen once. The chain joins TRBV20-1 to TRBJ2-4, with 8 bases matching TRBD2. This clonotype was sampled from a human donor who was either an allogeneic HSCT recipient or a stem cell or donor lymphocyte infusion donor (not recorded which). It is not recorded whose cells these are; they may come from a transplant donor. Material for sequencing was blood, either unsorted or a sorted T cell fraction (not recorded which). DNA for the CDR3: TGCAGTGCTAGCGGGGGGGTAGCCAAAAACATTCAGTACTTC. Translated, it gives CSASGGVAKNIQYF.